This TCR beta chain was identified during a study of T cells in women clearing cervical HPV infection. Study-wide findings and caveats: TRBV6-7 abundance was lower in cases than controls (0.11% versus 0.16%).

HPV was found by MY09/MY11 PCR and dot-blot genotyping. To note about this clone: Its antigen is still unknown. The CDR3 extends 3 residues past the end of the read, so its final part is completed from the germline J gene.

The V gene lost 3 bases and the J gene lost 0 bases, with 8 bases spanning the gap. The length of the CDR3 is 15 residues. The germline gives CDR1 MRHNA, CDR2 SNTAGT. TCR beta CDR3 amplified by multiplex PCR from roughly 1,100 ng genomic DNA. TCRdb's copy holds only in-frame clones and misses some; the assay was immunoSEQ multiplex PCR. This table holds under 30,000 clones. The sequenced material came from blood buffy coat. The source is a woman between 18 and 70 years old with a cervical HPV16 infection that either progressed to CIN3+ or cleared (not recorded which). The chain uses TRBV6-4 and TRBJ2-2; a possible D gene is TRBD1 (5 bases). Incomplete CDR3 DNA: TGTGCCAGCAGTGATTCAGGGTCGAACACCGGGGAG. Encoded protein: CASSDSGSNTGE. The complete CDR3 protein is CASSDSGSNTGELFF.